The text below deals with one T cell receptor (beta chain). These data originate in a study of immune evolution from preneoplasia to lung adenocarcinoma. The V gene's germline CDR1 is SGHVS and CDR2 FNYEAQ. This CDR3 has 13 residues. V lost 6 bases to trimming and J lost 0 bases, with 7 bases between them. The repertoire was sequenced with immunoSEQ multiplex PCR; TCRdb's copy has only in-frame clones and lacks some. The data show thousands of clones, nearly 80% seen once. J is TRBJ2-3 and V is TRBV7-6, with D perhaps matching TRBD2 (5 bases). Material for sequencing was FFPE adjacent normal lung tissue. The sequence was obtained from a person between 55 and 80 years old with lung adenocarcinoma. CDR3 in amino acids: CASRGRSTDTQYF. DNA of the CDR3: TGTGCCAGCAGGGGGAGAAGCACAGATACGCAGTATTTT. Filled out from reference TRBV7-6 and TRBJ2-3, the complete variable domain reads GAGVSQSPRYKVTKRGQDVALRCDPISGHVSLYWYRQALGQGPEFLTYFNYEAQQDKSGLPNDRFSAERPEGSISTLTIQRTEQRDSAMYRCASRGRSTDTQYFGPGTRLTVL.